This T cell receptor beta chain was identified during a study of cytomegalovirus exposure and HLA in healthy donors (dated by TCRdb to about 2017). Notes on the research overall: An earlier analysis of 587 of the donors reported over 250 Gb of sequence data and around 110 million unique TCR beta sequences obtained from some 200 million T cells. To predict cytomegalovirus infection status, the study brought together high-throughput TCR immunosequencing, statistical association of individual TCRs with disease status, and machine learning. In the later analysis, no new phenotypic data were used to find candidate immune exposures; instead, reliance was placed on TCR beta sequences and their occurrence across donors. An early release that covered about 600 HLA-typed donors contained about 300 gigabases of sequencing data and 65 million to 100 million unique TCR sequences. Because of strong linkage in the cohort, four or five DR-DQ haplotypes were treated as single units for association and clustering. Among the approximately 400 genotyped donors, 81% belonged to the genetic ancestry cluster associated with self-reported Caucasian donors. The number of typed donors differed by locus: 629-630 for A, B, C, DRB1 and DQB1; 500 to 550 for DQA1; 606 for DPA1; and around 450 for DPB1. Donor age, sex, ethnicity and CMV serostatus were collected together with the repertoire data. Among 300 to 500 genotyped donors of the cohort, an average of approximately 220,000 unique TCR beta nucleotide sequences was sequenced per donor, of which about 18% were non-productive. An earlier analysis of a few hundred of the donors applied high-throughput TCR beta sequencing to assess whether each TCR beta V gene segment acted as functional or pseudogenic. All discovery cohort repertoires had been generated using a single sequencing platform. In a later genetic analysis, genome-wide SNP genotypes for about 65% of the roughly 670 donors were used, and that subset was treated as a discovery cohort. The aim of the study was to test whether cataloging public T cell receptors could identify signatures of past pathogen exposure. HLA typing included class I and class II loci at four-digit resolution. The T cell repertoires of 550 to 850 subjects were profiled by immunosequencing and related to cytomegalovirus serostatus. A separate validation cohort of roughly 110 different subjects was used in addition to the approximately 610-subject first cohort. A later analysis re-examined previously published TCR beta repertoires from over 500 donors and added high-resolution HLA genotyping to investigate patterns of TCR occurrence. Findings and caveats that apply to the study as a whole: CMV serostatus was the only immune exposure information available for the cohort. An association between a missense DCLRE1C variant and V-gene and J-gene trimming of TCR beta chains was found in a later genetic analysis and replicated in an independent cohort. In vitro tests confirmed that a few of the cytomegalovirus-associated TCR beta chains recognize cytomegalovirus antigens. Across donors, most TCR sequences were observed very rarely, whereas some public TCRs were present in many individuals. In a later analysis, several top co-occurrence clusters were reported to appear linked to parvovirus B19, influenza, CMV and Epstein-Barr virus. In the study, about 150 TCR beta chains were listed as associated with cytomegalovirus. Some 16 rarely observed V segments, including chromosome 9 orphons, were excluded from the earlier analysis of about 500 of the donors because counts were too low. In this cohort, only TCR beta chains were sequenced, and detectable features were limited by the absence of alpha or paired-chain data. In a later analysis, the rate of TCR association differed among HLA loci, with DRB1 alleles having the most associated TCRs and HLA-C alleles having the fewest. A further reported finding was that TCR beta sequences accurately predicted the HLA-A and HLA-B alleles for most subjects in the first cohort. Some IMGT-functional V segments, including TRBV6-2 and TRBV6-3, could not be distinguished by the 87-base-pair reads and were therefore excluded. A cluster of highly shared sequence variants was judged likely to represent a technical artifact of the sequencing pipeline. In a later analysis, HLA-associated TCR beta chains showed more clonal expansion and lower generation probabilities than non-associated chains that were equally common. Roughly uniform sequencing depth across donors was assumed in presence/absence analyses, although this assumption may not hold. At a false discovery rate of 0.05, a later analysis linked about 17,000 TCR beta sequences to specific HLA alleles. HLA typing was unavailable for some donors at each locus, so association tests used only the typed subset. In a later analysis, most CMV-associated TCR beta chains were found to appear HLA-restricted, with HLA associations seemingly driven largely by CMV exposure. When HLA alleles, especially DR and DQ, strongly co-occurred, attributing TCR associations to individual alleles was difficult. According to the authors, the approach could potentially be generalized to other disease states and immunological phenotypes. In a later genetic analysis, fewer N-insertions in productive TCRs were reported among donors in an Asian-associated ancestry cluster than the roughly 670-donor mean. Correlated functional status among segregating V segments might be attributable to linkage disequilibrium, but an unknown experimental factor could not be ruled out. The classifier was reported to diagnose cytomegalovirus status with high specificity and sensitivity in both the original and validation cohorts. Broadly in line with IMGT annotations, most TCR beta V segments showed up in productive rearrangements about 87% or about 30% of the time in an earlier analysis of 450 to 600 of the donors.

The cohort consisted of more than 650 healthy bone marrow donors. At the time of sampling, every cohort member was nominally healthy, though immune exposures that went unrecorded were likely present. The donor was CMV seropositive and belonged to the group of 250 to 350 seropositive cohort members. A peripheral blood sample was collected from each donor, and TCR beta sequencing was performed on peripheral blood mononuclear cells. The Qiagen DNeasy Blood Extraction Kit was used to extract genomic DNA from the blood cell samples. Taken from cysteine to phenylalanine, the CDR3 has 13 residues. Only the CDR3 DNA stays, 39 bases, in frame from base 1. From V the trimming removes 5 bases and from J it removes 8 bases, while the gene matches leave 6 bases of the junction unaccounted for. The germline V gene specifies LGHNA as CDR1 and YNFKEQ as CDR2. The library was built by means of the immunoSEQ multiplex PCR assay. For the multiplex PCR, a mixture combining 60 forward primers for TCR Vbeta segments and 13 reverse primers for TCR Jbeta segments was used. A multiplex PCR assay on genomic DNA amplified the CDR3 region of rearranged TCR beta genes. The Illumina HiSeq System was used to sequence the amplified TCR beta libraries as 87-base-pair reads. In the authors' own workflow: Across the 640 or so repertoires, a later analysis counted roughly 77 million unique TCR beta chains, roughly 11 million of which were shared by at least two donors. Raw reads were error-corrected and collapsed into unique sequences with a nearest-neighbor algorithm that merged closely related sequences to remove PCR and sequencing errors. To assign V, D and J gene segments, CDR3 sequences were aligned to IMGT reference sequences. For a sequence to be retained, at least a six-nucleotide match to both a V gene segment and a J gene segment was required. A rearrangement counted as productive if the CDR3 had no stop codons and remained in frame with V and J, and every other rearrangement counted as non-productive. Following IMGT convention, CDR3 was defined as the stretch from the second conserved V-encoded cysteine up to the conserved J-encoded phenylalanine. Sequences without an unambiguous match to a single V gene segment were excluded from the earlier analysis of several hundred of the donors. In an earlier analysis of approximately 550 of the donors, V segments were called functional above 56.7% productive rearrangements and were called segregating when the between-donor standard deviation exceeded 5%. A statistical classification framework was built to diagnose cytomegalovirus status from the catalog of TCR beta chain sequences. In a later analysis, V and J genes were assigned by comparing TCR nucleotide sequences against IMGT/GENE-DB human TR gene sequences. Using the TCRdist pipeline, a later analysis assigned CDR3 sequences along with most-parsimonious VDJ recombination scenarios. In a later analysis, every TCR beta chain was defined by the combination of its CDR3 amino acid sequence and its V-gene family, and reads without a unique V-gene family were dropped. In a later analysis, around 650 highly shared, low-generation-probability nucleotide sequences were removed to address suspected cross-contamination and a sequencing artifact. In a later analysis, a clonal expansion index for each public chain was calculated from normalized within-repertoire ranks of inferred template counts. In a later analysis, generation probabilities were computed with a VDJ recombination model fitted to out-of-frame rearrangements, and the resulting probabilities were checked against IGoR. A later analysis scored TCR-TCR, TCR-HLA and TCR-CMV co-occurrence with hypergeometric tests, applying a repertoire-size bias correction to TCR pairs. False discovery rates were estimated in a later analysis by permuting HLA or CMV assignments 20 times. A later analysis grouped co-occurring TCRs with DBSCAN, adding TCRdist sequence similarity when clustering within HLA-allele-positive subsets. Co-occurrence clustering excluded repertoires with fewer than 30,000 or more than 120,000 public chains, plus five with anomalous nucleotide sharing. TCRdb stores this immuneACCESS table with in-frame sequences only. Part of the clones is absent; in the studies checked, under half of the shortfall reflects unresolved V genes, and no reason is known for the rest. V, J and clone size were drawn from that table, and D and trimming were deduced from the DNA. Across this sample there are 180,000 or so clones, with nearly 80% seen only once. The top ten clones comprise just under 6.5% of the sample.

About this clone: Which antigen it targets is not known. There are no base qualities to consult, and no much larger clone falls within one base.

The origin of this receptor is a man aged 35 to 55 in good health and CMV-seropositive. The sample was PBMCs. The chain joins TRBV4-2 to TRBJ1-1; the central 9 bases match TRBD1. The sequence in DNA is TGTGCCAGCAGCGAAAACAGGGGGCGCGAAGCTTTCTTT. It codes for CASSENRGREAFF.